Listed below are T cell receptor beta chains from one sample, sequenced in a study of T-cell reconstitution after alpha-beta-depleted transplantation in children. In TCRdb, the PCR reads were re-called with MiXCR into one record per CDR3 protein. The repertoire holds around 600,000 distinct CDR3 sequences, with roughly 15% as singletons. The sequencing here drew on PBMCs from the stem cell graft donor, taken from the stem cell graft. The receptor set was obtained from a human donor who donated a stem cell graft to a child with acute myeloid leukemia. CDR3s include the opening cysteine and the closing phenylalanine or tryptophan. Fields, in order: D gene, clone size, V gene, J gene, CDR3 protein, CDR3 DNA. D genes are given only for firm matches. Expanded clones are given a class, and other clones once, few, many or no size at all.

D: NA
size: many
V: TRBV10-3
J: TRBJ1-1
CDR3: CAISEQGYGEAFF
DNA: TGTGCCATCAGTGAGCAGGGCTATGGTGAAGCTTTCTTT

D: NA
size: many
V: TRBV20-1
J: TRBJ1-2
CDR3: CSARDPRGDSRGYTF
DNA: TGCAGTGCTAGAGACCCCCGTGGGGATTCTAGGGGCTACACCTTC

D: NA
size: many
V: TRBV28
J: TRBJ1-6
CDR3: CASTSSGDGLHF
DNA: TGTGCCAGCACCTCTTCAGGGGACGGGCTCCACTTT

D: NA
size: many
V: TRBV12-3/TRBV12-4
J: TRBJ2-1
CDR3: CASSLAWGNEQFF
DNA: TGTGCCAGCAGTTTAGCCTGGGGGAATGAGCAGTTCTTC

D: NA
size: NA
V: TRBV20-1
J: TRBJ2-1
CDR3: CSATAGFDEQFF
DNA: TGCAGTGCTACGGCGGGCTTCGATGAGCAGTTCTTC

D: NA
size: many
V: TRBV20-1
J: TRBJ2-5
CDR3: CSARHGTVLGGYQETQYF
DNA: TGCAGTGCTAGACATGGGACAGTCCTAGGGGGGTACCAAGAGACCCAGTACTTC

D: NA
size: NA
V: TRBV11-1
J: TRBJ2-1
CDR3: CASSLAGQAGVPSGDEQFF
DNA: TGTGCCAGCAGCTTAGCGGGTCAGGCCGGTGTCCCAAGCGGCGATGAGCAGTTCTTC

D: NA
size: many
V: TRBV7-2
J: TRBJ2-7
CDR3: CASSLQGFYEQYF
DNA: TGTGCCAGCAGCTTACAGGGATTCTACGAGCAGTACTTC

D: NA
size: many
V: TRBV10-3
J: TRBJ1-1
CDR3: CAISDDQAYTEAFF
DNA: TGTGCCATCAGTGATGACCAGGCGTACACTGAAGCTTTCTTT

D: NA
size: many
V: TRBV5-1
J: TRBJ2-7
CDR3: CASSLSTDSYEQYF
DNA: TGCGCCAGCAGCCTATCGACAGATTCCTACGAGCAGTACTTC

D: NA
size: few
V: TRBV11-3
J: TRBJ2-5
CDR3: CASSLSPGKTQYF
DNA: TGTGCCAGCAGTCTTTCCCCCGGGAAGACCCAGTACTTC

D: NA
size: NA
V: TRBV27
J: TRBJ1-5
CDR3: CASSLSGGGGQPQHF
DNA: TGTGCCAGCAGTTTATCCGGCGGGGGAGGTCAGCCCCAGCATTTT

D: NA
size: many
V: TRBV12-3/TRBV12-4
J: TRBJ1-1
CDR3: CASSGGPVGTEAFF
DNA: TGTGCCAGCAGTGGGGGCCCTGTGGGCACTGAAGCTTTCTTT

D: TRBD1
size: many
V: TRBV20-1
J: TRBJ2-1
CDR3: CSASRGQGTNEQFF
DNA: TGCAGTGCCTCAAGAGGACAGGGAACTAATGAGCAGTTCTTC

D: NA
size: many
V: TRBV20-1
J: TRBJ1-5
CDR3: CSAWGMGYSNQPQHF
DNA: TGCAGTGCTTGGGGAATGGGATATAGCAATCAGCCCCAGCATTTT

D: NA
size: NA
V: TRBV27
J: TRBJ2-2
CDR3: CASSPSHGTGELFF
DNA: TGTGCCAGCAGTCCCTCCCACGGTACCGGGGAGCTGTTTTTT

D: NA
size: NA
V: TRBV6-1
J: TRBJ2-4
CDR3: CASSRPTSGIQYF
DNA: TGTGCCAGCAGTAGACCGACATCTGGCATTCAGTACTTC

D: NA
size: few
V: TRBV5-6
J: TRBJ2-1
CDR3: CASSWGGGLQGEQFF
DNA: TGTGCCAGCAGCTGGGGCGGGGGACTACAGGGTGAGCAGTTCTTC

D: NA
size: many
V: TRBV20-1
J: TRBJ1-2
CDR3: CSASNPETPNYGYTF
DNA: TGCAGTGCTAGTAACCCAGAAACTCCCAACTATGGCTACACCTTC

D: NA
size: NA
V: TRBV4-1
J: TRBJ1-5
CDR3: CASSQGGIGGDGRQPQHF
DNA: TGCGCCAGCAGCCAAGGGGGAATCGGGGGCGATGGTCGTCAGCCCCAGCATTTT

D: NA
size: NA
V: TRBV7-2
J: TRBJ1-5
CDR3: CASSLAGARVHQPQHF
DNA: TGTGCCAGCAGCTTAGCTGGCGCCAGGGTTCATCAGCCCCAGCATTTT

D: NA
size: NA
V: TRBV20-1
J: TRBJ2-5
CDR3: CSARDLLLAAQAETQYF
DNA: TGCAGTGCTAGAGATCTGTTATTAGCGGCTCAGGCGGAGACCCAGTACTTC

D: NA
size: many
V: TRBV10-3
J: TRBJ2-3
CDR3: CAIALSGVGTDTQYF
DNA: TGTGCCATCGCCCTGTCGGGGGTGGGCACAGATACGCAGTATTTT

D: TRBD1
size: few
V: TRBV5-1
J: TRBJ1-1
CDR3: CASSLPPVRGQVF
DNA: TGCGCCAGCAGCTTGCCCCCAGTTAGGGGACAGGTCTTT

D: NA
size: many
V: TRBV12-3/TRBV12-4
J: TRBJ2-2
CDR3: CATKPPGANTGELFF
DNA: TGTGCCACCAAGCCCCCAGGAGCGAACACCGGGGAGCTGTTTTTT

D: NA
size: few
V: TRBV7-9
J: TRBJ2-1
CDR3: CASSPRDILNYNEQFF
DNA: TGTGCCAGCAGCCCCCGGGACATTTTGAACTACAATGAGCAGTTCTTC

D: NA
size: many
V: TRBV20-1
J: TRBJ1-5
CDR3: CSAMAAGINQPQHF
DNA: TGCAGTGCTATGGCGGCAGGGATTAATCAGCCCCAGCATTTT

D: NA
size: NA
V: TRBV19
J: TRBJ1-5
CDR3: CASFPSVGLMRFDQPQHF
DNA: TGTGCCAGTTTTCCTTCCGTTGGCCTGATGAGGTTCGATCAGCCCCAGCATTTT

D: NA
size: few
V: TRBV7-9
J: TRBJ2-2
CDR3: CASSVQGAGELFF
DNA: TGTGCCAGCAGCGTACAGGGAGCCGGGGAGCTGTTTTTT

D: NA
size: NA
V: TRBV11-2
J: TRBJ1-3
CDR3: CASSPIGVSGNTIYF
DNA: TGTGCCAGCAGCCCCATAGGGGTCTCTGGAAACACCATATATTTT

D: NA
size: NA
V: TRBV12-3/TRBV12-4
J: TRBJ2-5
CDR3: CASSPGGVISPPHF
DNA: TGTGCCAGCAGTCCCGGAGGGGTAATTAGCCCCCCTCACTTC

D: NA
size: once
V: TRBV7-2
J: TRBJ1-3
CDR3: CASSYRSSGNTIYF
DNA: TGTGCCAGCAGCTACAGAAGCTCTGGAAACACCATATATTTT

D: TRBD2
size: few
V: TRBV4-3
J: TRBJ2-3
CDR3: CASSQGSGGYPDTQYF
DNA: TGCGCCAGCAGCCAAGGGAGCGGGGGTTACCCAGATACGCAGTATTTT

D: NA
size: many
V: TRBV20-1
J: TRBJ1-5
CDR3: CSARFWGVGNQPQHF
DNA: TGCAGTGCTAGATTTTGGGGGGTGGGCAATCAGCCCCAGCATTTT

D: NA
size: many
V: TRBV12-3/TRBV12-4
J: TRBJ2-7
CDR3: CASGSSYEQYF
DNA: TGTGCCTCCGGTAGCTCCTACGAGCAGTACTTC

D: NA
size: many
V: TRBV9
J: TRBJ2-1
CDR3: CASSVGDGSEQFF
DNA: TGTGCCAGCAGCGTAGGGGATGGCTCAGAACAGTTCTTC

D: NA
size: NA
V: TRBV5-1
J: TRBJ2-3
CDR3: CASRSPEATQYF
DNA: TGCGCCAGCAGAAGTCCGGAGGCTACGCAGTATTTT

D: NA
size: few
V: TRBV7-2
J: TRBJ2-7
CDR3: CASRSGTTYEQYF
DNA: TGTGCCAGCAGAAGCGGAACTACCTACGAGCAGTACTTC

D: NA
size: few
V: TRBV12-3/TRBV12-4
J: TRBJ2-2
CDR3: CASNSGTPNTGELFF
DNA: TGTGCCAGCAATTCCGGGACCCCGAACACCGGGGAGCTGTTTTTT

D: NA
size: many
V: TRBV12-3/TRBV12-4
J: TRBJ1-1
CDR3: CASSSHTEAFF
DNA: TGTGCCAGCAGCTCCCACACTGAAGCTTTCTTT

D: NA
size: many
V: TRBV29-1
J: TRBJ1-3
CDR3: CSVEDAGSGNTIYF
DNA: TGCAGCGTTGAAGATGCGGGATCTGGAAACACCATATATTTT

D: NA
size: many
V: TRBV15
J: TRBJ1-5
CDR3: CATSRVGRSINQPQHF
DNA: TGTGCCACCAGCAGAGTGGGGCGATCGATAAATCAGCCCCAGCATTTT